This entry is about one T cell receptor (beta chain). Its cognate antigen is unknown. This sample is part of a study of shared clonotypes between healthy human individuals. Study results and limitations: The small donor group covered limited genetic and exposure diversity.

The data were produced by immunoSEQ multiplex PCR, yet TCRdb's version contains in-frame clones alone and is incomplete. Here the sample spans nearly 1 million clones, about three quarters being singletons. The CDR3 runs to 12 residues. CDR1 MNHNY and CDR2 SVGAGI come from the germline V gene (reference sequence). Trimming pared 6 bases from V and 3 bases from J, leaving 6 bases between. Subsets obtained from CD4+ cells comprised CD45RA+ naive and CD45RA-negative memory cells. J is TRBJ2-1 and V is TRBV6-6; D gene uncertain. This TCR was sampled from a man aged 18 to 29 in good health. The specimen was memory CD4+ T cells sorted from blood. Specified subset: CD45RA-negative fraction. The chain's CDR3 is CASSGFYNEQFF. In nucleotides, the CDR3 is TGTGCCAGCAGCGGATTCTACAATGAGCAGTTCTTC.